This T cell receptor (beta chain) comes out of a study of blood T cells in healthy people across ages (dated by TCRdb to between 2014 and 2017). The study in broad terms: In model experiments, template switching captured roughly one uniquely barcoded TCR beta cDNA molecule for every two T cells. Donors were grouped into four age groups: young (average roughly 16 years), middle-aged (39), aged (approximately 58) and long-lived (approximately 81). Using the same blood draw, the study looked at two additional independent replicas of 1 million unique cDNA reads for two donors, one aged 18 to 30 and the other aged 80 or older. To track age-related changes in TCR beta repertoire diversity, the study relied on deep sequencing normalized with unique cDNA molecular identifiers. Overall study outcomes, separate from this receptor: As age increased, observed TCR beta diversity per million T cells dropped in a roughly linear way, and a significant reduction was already evident by age about 40. The percentage of naive T cells measured by flow cytometry correlated strongly with observed TCR beta diversity. Donor CMV infection status was unknown, potentially confounding age-related changes in expanded clonotypes. Estimates of total diversity based on one million sequenced T cells were considered lower bounds and underestimates. Compared with the aged group, more naive CD4+ T cells, fewer expanded clones and increased TCR diversity were shown by the long-lived group, suggesting age selection. Conclusive comparison of naive and antigen-experienced compartments was prevented by the profiling of bulk unsorted PBMCs.

The CDR3 holds 13 amino acids from the cysteine to the phenylalanine. Only the CDR3 DNA is retained, 39 bases long and in frame from the first base. Trimming takes 5 bases from V and 4 bases from J, and the germline ends sit 11 bases apart. Donors were 40 or so systemically healthy Caucasian individuals from Russia aged roughly 6 to 90 years. About 9.1 milliliters of peripheral blood were collected from each donor into EDTA-treated Vacutainer tubes. Ficoll-Paque density-gradient centrifugation was used to isolate PBMCs, with at least 7 million per sample. Trizol reagent was used to extract total RNA from the PBMCs, yielding at least 5.5 micrograms per sample. For every donor, an aliquot of PBMCs went through flow cytometry to measure the percentages of naive CD45RAhigh/CD27high T cells. This clonotype occurred many times. There is no known antigen for this receptor. Base qualities are not provided; no much larger clone lies one nucleotide away.

The library was prepared using 5' RACE. Instrument used: Illumina HiSeq 2500. The second PCR ran for about 7 to 11 cycles and used a J-beta primer mix along with a sample-barcoded 5' primer. A template-switch 5' adaptor carrying 12 random nucleotides introduced a unique molecular identifier onto each TCR beta cDNA molecule. At least 3 million CDR3-containing paired-end reads were obtained from each sample. First-strand cDNA was synthesized from all RNA with the Mint cDNA synthesis kit, primed by a TRBC-specific oligonucleotide. After uracil-DNA glycosylase treatment, a first 18-cycle PCR used universal primers M1SS and BC2_uni_R on all cDNA. The authors' analysis ran thus. For normalization, 1 million high-quality reads, each with a distinct molecular identifier, were randomly selected from each sample. Instead of being binned into consensus sequences, reads that shared molecular identifiers were thrown out. MiTCR, with a Q25 quality threshold and the strictest error-elimination algorithm, was used for CDR3 identification, clonotype clustering and error correction. A nonparametric unseen species model with Euler transformation was used to estimate a lower bound on total TCR beta diversity. TCRdb reworked the public reads: Q25 trimming with fastp, MiXCR clone assembly, productive beta chains retained. Every CDR3 protein is listed once, alongside the most common genes and DNA of its rows. Here the V and J calls rest on TCRdb's processing, not on the authors' analysis. This sample is represented by about 930,000 distinct CDR3 sequences; around 29% of them were singletons. The ten largest clones capture roughly a tenth of the sample.

These data were also filed under a second study, of T cells of mothers and their children. The second study's authors report: Nine systemically healthy Caucasian individuals, comprising three mothers and their six children, were included as donors. cDNA synthesis used all of the extracted RNA, with roughly 1.6 ug of RNA in each 15 ul reaction. Sample barcodes and 2-4 random nucleotides were added via the M1S primer in the second PCR. More than 9 million TCR beta CDR3 reads were obtained from each mother, and about 3 million reads were obtained from each child. Thymic selection similarly shapes TCR recombination output in related and unrelated pairs, with minor effect from inherited differences. Normalized repertoire overlap in related mother-child pairs was always slightly higher than in unrelated mother-child pairs, but the difference was never significant. No persistent microchimeric T cell clones were found, with a detection sensitivity of roughly 99 clones per million clonotypes. In the study, deep NGS was used to compare the TCR beta repertoires of mothers and children, and features distinguishing related mother-child pairs from unrelated individuals were sought. Mothers averaged roughly 40 +/- 4 years of age and children averaged around 10 +/- 4 years. After adapters were ligated using NEBNext reagents, the libraries underwent 100+100 nt paired-end sequencing on an Illumina HiSeq 2000. To prevent cross-contamination, the mother and child libraries were prepared a month apart and were sequenced in separate runs. For each donor, between about 500,000 and 2,000,000 distinct TCR beta clonotypes were identified. Naive TCR beta clonotypes were estimated from low-frequency clonotypes matched to each donor's FACS-determined naive share, without sorting.

The source is a woman aged 40 to 49 in good health. The chain is assembled from TRBV12-3 or TRBV12-4 and TRBJ1-2; the D region possibly corresponds to TRBD1 (5 bases align). The sequenced material came from blood. The CDR3 corresponds to CASSPLGGYGYTF. The sequence in DNA is TGTGCCAGCAGTCCTTTGGGGGGCTATGGCTACACCTTC.